This TCR beta chain was captured in a study of tumor-infiltrating lymphocytes in primary liver carcinoma. Study details: Aged between 30 and 69 years, the patients were men and women. Samples returned roughly 3.65 to 7.13 million productive TCRbeta reads each. Read depth did not differ significantly between tissue types.

Germline DNA was also extracted, and blood RNA was taken from unsorted whole blood. This CDR3 is 12 amino acids long. Germline V CDR1 and CDR2: SNHLY, FYNNEI. Regarding the study as a whole: When set against blood, tumors had a significantly higher top-250-clone fraction (p = 0.039).

cDNA specific to TCR beta was made from about 0.45 ug of total RNA, with a constant-region primer employed for priming. Three nested multiplex PCR rounds, a slightly modified ARM-PCR, produced the libraries for TCR beta. Both of the initial two PCR rounds ran for roughly 11 cycles and employed TRBV1-TRBV30 forward primers alongside a C-beta reverse primer. MiXCR was run by TCRdb on the multiplex PCR reads, yielding one entry per CDR3 protein. Of about 320,000 distinct CDR3 sequences listed, more than 55% are singletons. Remarks on this clonotype: No antigen is known for it.

Sequenced material: peripheral blood. This chain connects TRBV2 to TRBJ2-5, with 7 bases aligning to TRBD2. The origin of this receptor is a man aged 35 to 55 with primary liver carcinoma and hepatitis B virus infection. CDR3: CVSREGSETQYF. CDR3 sequence (DNA): TGTGTTTCGAGGGAGGGTTCGGAGACCCAGTACTTC.